This T cell receptor beta chain comes out of a study of response to subunit inactivated influenza vaccine. General study results and limits: Authors suggested that a seasonal influenza vaccination recruits few new T cells each time.

In this sample, this clonotype turned up a few times. Its antigen is as yet unknown. CDR3 size: 16 residues. CDR1 is DFQATT, CDR2 SNEGSKA, per germline (reference sequence). After removal of 5 bases from V and 0 bases from J, the junction contained 3 bases not matched to a gene. TCRdb re-called the RT-PCR reads through MiXCR, storing one row per CDR3 protein. The sample has some 600,000 distinct CDR3 sequences, approximately 15% seen once. The sample here was PBMCs from blood, taken about 14 days before vaccination. The V and J genes are TRBV20-1 and TRBJ2-6; 11 nucleotides line up with TRBD1. The receptor was isolated from a man aged 45-65 years who received an inactivated influenza vaccine. The CDR3 region is CSASGTGGSGANVLTF. CDR3 in DNA: TGCAGTGCTTCCGGGACAGGGGGCTCTGGGGCCAACGTCCTGACTTTC.